These 4 T cell receptor beta chains were all obtained from the same sample, sequenced in a study of cytomegalovirus exposure and HLA in healthy donors. The primer mix had 60 Vbeta and 13 Jbeta primers. Sequencing was performed with immunoSEQ multiplex PCR; in TCRdb, only in-frame clones are kept and a portion is missing. This table holds under 40,000 clones, roughly three quarters found once. Source material: PBMCs. The origin of the receptors is a woman aged 30 to 39 in good health and CMV-seropositive.

The chain recombines TRBV28 with TRBJ2-7; possible D gene TRBD1, 6 bases. There are 14 residues in the CDR3. Germline V lookup: CDR1 MDHEN, CDR2 SYDVKM. The germline V and J ends were trimmed by 5 bases and 4 bases, with 15 bases remaining between them. The CDR3 loop is CASSAPQGSYEQYF. Here the CDR3 DNA reads TGTGCCAGCAGTGCCCCACAGGGTAGTTACGAGCAGTACTTC.

CDR3 nucleotide sequence: TGCAGCGTCGAGGCGGCAAGCCTTCCCACAGATACGCAGTATTTT. Protein sequence: CSVEAASLPTDTQYF. The chain couples TRBV29-1 to TRBJ2-3, with D unresolved. V lost 6 bases, J lost 2 bases, and 18 bases lay in between. CDR3 length: 15 amino acids. Germline V gene sequence: CDR1 SQVTM, CDR2 ANQGSEA.

This clone was picked up one time. The same CDR3 arises from other DNA sequences in this sample as well. The chain joins TRBV27 to TRBJ2-3; the match to TRBD2 covers 13 bases. There are 17 residues in the CDR3. J was trimmed by 4 bases and V by 2 bases; bases with no gene match: 6. Germline CDR1 MNHEY, CDR2 SMNVEV (reference sequence). In DNA, the CDR3 is TGTGCCAGCAGTTTAACGCCGGGACTAGCGGGGCCAGATACGCAGTATTTT. This translates into CASSLTPGLAGPDTQYF.

This clone was recorded only once. The chain has TRBV7-8 and TRBJ1-2; 7 nucleotides match TRBD1. Trimming took 5 bases from V and 4 from J; bases not matched to a gene: 4. The CDR3 is 13 residues long. Germline V lookup: CDR1 SGHVS, CDR2 FQNEAQ. CDR3 bases: TGTGCCAGCAGCCAGGGGGGTGTCTATGGCTACACCTTC. It specifies CASSQGGVYGYTF.